The following is a T cell receptor beta chain sequence with its context. These data originate in a study of cytomegalovirus exposure and HLA in healthy donors. PCR primers comprised 60 Vbeta and 13 Jbeta primers. Produced via immunoSEQ multiplex PCR; TCRdb's table is partial and in-frame only. The data contain 150,000 to 200,000 clones, around 81% of them seen just once; the ten biggest clones take up more than 1.5%. V lost 3 bases to trimming and J lost 2 bases, with 6 bases between them. Germline V gene sequence: CDR1 LNHDA, CDR2 SQIVND (reference sequence). The CDR3 length is 13 residues. Input material: PBMCs. The chain recombines TRBV19 with TRBJ2-3; D is undetermined. This receptor was taken from a man aged 18 to 35 in good health and CMV-seronegative. The CDR3 nucleotides read TGTGCCAGTAGTATGTGGGCCACAGATACGCAGTATTTT. Residues: CASSMWATDTQYF.